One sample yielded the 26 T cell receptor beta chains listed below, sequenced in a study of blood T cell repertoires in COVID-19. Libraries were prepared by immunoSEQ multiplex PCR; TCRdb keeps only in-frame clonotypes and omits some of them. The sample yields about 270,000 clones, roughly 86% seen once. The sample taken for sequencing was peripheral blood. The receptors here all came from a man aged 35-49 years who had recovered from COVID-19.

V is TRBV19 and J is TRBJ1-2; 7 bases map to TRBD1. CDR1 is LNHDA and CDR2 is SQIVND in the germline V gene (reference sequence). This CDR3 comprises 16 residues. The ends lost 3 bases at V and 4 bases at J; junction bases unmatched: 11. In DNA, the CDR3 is TGTGCCAGTAGTATGGGAGACGGGACAGAAACCTATGGCTACACCTTC. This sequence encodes CASSMGDGTETYGYTF.

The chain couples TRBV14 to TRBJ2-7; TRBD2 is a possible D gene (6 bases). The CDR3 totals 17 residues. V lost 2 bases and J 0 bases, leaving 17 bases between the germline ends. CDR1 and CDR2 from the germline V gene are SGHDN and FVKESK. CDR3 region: CASSQMRGLASSYEQYF. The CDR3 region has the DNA TGTGCCAGCAGCCAAATGAGGGGCCTAGCGAGCTCCTACGAGCAGTACTTC.

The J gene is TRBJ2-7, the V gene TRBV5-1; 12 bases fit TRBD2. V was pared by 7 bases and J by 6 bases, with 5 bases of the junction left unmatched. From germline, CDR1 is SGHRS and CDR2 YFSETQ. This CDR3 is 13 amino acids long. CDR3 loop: CASRLAGVTEQYF. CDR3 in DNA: TGCGCCAGCCGACTAGCGGGGGTTACCGAGCAGTACTTC.

CDR3 DNA sequence: TGTGCCAGCAGTGACTCGAGAGGGTATGGGTTGAATGAGCAGTTCTTC. This sequence encodes CASSDSRGYGLNEQFF. V and J are TRBV6-4 and TRBJ2-1; D is possibly TRBD2 (5 bases). The CDR3 sequence is 16 residues long. Trimming left V 0 bases short and J 7 bases short, with 16 bases between. Germline V gives CDR1 MRHNA, CDR2 SNTAGT.

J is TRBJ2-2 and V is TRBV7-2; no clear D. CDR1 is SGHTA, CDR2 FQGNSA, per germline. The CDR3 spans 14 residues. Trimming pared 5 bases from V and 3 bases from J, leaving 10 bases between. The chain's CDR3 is CASSSPTHTGELFF. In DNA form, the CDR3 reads TGTGCCAGCAGCAGCCCAACCCACACCGGGGAGCTGTTTTTT.

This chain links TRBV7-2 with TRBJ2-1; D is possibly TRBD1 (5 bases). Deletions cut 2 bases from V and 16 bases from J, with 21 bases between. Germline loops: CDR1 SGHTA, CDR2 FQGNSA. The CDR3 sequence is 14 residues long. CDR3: CASSLRSGSRWEFF. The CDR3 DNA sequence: TGTGCCAGCAGCTTAAGGTCAGGGTCTCGATGGGAATTCTTC.

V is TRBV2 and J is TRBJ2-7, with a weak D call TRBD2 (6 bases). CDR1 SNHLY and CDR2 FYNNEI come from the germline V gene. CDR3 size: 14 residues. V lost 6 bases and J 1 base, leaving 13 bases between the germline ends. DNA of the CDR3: TGTGCCAGCAGGGACTATCATGGATCCTACGAGCAGTACTTC. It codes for CASRDYHGSYEQYF.

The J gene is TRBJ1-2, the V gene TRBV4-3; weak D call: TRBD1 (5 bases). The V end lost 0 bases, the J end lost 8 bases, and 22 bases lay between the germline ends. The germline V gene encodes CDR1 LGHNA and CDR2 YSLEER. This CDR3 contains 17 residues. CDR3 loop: CASSQEVGGARVGGYTF. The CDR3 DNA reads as TGCGCCAGCAGCCAAGAGGTAGGAGGGGCGCGGGTTGGAGGCTACACCTTC.

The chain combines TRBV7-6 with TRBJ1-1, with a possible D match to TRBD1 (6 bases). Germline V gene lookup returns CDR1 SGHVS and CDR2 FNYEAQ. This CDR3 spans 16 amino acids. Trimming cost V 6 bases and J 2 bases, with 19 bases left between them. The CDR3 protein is CASSNTGKGGNTEAFF. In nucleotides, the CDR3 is TGTGCCAGCAGTAACACAGGGAAAGGGGGAAACACTGAAGCTTTCTTT.

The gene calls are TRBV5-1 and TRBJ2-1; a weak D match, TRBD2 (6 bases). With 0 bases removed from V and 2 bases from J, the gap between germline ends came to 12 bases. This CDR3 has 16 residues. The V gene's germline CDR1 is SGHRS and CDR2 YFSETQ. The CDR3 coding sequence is TGCGCCAGCAGCTTGGTCGGGACTGGGACCTACAATGAGCAGTTCTTC. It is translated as CASSLVGTGTYNEQFF.

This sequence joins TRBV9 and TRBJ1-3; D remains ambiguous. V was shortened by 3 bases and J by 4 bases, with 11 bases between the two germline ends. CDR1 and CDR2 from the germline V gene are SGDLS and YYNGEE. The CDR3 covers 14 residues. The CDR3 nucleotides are TGTGCCAGCAGCGGAGGGTTAAGCGGAAACACCATATATTTT. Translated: CASSGGLSGNTIYF.

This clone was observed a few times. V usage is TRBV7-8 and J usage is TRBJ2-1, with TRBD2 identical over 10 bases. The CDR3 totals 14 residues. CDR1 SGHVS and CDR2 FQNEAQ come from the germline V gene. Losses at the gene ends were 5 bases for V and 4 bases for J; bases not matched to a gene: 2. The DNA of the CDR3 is TGTGCCAGCAGCCGGACTAGCGGTTACAATGAGCAGTTCTTC. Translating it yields CASSRTSGYNEQFF.

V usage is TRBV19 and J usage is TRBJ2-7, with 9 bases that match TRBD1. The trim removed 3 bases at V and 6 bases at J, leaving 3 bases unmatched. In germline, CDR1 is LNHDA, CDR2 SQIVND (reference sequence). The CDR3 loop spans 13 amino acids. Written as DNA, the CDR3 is TGTGCCAGTAGTATGGGACAGGGCGGCGAGCAGTACTTC. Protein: CASSMGQGGEQYF.

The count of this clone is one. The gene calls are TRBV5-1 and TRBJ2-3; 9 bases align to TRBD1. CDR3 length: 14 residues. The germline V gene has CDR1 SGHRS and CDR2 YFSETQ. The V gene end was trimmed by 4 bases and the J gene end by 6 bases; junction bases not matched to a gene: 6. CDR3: CASSLQGAADTQYF. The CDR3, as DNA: TGCGCCAGCAGCCTACAGGGGGCGGCGGATACGCAGTATTTT.

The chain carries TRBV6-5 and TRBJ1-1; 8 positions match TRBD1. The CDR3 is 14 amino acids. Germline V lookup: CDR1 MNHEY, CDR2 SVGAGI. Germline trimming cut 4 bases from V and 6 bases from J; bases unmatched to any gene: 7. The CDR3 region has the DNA TGTGCCAGCAGTTTCGCCGGGACAGGAGCTGAAGCTTTCTTT. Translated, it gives CASSFAGTGAEAFF.

The CDR3 protein is CASQGPLGYGYTF. DNA of the CDR3: TGTGCCAGTCAGGGGCCCTTGGGCTATGGCTACACCTTC. J is TRBJ1-2 and V is TRBV19; the D gene is possibly TRBD1 (6 bases). This CDR3 spans 13 amino acids. CDR1 is LNHDA, CDR2 SQIVND, per germline (reference sequence). The V gene lost 8 bases and the J gene lost 4 bases, with 14 bases spanning the gap.

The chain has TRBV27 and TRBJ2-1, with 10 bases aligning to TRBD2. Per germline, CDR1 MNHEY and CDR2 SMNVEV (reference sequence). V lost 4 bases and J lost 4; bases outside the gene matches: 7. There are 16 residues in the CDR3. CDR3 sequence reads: CASSSVAGGLYNEQFF. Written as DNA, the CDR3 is TGTGCCAGCAGTTCTGTAGCGGGAGGCCTATACAATGAGCAGTTCTTC.

CDR3 in amino acids: CASSYSAGGLNTEAFF. CDR3 DNA: TGTGCCAGCAGTTACTCGGCAGGGGGCCTGAACACTGAAGCTTTCTTT. The chain has TRBV6-5 and TRBJ1-1; 8 nucleotides line up with TRBD1. Trimming at V came to 0 bases and at J to 0 bases, leaving 3 bases not matched to a gene. The CDR3 is 16 residues long. The V gene's germline CDR1 is MNHEY and CDR2 SVGAGI.

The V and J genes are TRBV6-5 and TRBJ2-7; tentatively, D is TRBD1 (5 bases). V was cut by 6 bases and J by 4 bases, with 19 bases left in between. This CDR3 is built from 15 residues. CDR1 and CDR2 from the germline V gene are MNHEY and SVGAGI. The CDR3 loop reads CASSRNTGAPYEQYF. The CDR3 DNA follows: TGTGCCAGCAGCCGAAACACTGGGGCCCCTTACGAGCAGTACTTC.

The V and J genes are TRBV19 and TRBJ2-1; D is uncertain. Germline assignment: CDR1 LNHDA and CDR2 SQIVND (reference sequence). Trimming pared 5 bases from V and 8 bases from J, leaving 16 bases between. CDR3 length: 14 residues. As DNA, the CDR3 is TGTGCCAGTAGTCAGGCTCGTGGGCAGTATGAGCAGTTCTTC. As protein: CASSQARGQYEQFF.

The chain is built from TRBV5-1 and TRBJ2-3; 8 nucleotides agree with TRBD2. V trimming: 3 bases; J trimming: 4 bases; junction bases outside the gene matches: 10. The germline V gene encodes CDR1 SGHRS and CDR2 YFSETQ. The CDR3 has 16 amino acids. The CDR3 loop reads CASSSSSGGKADTQYF. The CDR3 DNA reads TGCGCCAGCAGCTCTTCGAGCGGGGGAAAGGCAGATACGCAGTATTTT. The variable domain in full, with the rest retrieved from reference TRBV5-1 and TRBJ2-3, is KAGVTQTPRYLIKTRGQQVTLSCSPISGHRSVSWYQQTPGQGLQFLFEYFSETQRNKGNFPGRFSGRQFSNSRSEMNVSTLELGDSALYLCASSSSSGGKADTQYFGPGTRLTVL.

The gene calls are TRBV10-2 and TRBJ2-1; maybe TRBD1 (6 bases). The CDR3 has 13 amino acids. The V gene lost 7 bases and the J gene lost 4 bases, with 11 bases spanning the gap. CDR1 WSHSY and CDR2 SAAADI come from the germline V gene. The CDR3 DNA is TGCGCCAGCACCAGACAGGAATACAATGAGCAGTTCTTC. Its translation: CASTRQEYNEQFF.

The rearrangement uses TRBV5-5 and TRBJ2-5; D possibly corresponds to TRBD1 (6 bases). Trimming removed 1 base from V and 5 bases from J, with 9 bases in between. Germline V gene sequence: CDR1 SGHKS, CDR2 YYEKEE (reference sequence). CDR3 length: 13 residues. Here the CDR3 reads CASSLWGRETQYF. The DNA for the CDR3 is TGTGCCAGCAGCTTGTGGGGGCGGGAGACCCAGTACTTC.

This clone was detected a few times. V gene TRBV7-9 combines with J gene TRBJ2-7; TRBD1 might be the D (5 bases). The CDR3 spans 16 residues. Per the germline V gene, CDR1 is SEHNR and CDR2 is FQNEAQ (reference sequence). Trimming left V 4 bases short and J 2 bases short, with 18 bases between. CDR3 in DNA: TGTGCCAGCAGCTCCAACCGGCCGCAGGGCGCCTACGAGCAGTACTTC. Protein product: CASSSNRPQGAYEQYF.

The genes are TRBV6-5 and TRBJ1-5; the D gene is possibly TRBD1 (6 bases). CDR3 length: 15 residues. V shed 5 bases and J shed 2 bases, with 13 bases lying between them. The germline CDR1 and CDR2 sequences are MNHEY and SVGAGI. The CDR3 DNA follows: TGTGCCAGCAGTATTTCTTCAGGGGGCAATCAGCCCCAGCATTTT. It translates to CASSISSGGNQPQHF.

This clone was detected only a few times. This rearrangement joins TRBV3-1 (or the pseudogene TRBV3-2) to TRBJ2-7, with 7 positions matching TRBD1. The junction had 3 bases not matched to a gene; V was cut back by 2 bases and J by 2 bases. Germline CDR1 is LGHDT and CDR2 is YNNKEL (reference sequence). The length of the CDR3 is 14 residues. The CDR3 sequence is CASSQRGQAYEQYF. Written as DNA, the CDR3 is TGTGCCAGCAGCCAACGAGGACAGGCCTACGAGCAGTACTTC.